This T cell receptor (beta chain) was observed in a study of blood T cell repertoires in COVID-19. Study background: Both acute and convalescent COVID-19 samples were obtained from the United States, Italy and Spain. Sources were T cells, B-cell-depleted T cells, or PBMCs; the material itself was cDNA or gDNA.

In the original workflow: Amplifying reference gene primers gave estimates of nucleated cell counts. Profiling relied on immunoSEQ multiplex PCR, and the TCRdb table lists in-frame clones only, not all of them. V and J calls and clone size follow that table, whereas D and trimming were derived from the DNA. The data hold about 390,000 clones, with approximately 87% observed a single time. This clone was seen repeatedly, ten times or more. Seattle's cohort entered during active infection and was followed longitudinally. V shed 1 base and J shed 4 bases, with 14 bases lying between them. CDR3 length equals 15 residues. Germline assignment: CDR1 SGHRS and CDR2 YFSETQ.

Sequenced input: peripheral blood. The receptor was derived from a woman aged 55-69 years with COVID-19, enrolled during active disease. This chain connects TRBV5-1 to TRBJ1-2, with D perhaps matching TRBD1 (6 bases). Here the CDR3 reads CASSLPGEGRYGYTF. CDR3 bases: TGCGCCAGCAGCTTGCCAGGGGAGGGGCGCTATGGCTACACCTTC.